What follows are 19 T cell receptor beta chains derived from one specimen sequenced in a study of CD8+ T cells in alopecia areata. The treatment denotes: oral pan-JAK inhibitor, 5-10 mg twice daily. RNA was extracted and reverse transcribed into cDNA as the sequencing template. Produced via immunoSEQ multiplex PCR; TCRdb's table is partial and in-frame only. The sample has 95,000 to 150,000 clones; 50% to 55% are singletons. This specimen consisted of CD4+ T cells sorted from blood, obtained at week 4, from a patient treated with tofacitinib. The origin of the receptors is a human donor with alopecia areata.

This chain joins TRBV29-1 and TRBJ1-1, with D unclear. CDR3 length equals 12 residues. Deletions cut 6 bases from V and 5 bases from J, with 13 bases between. Per the germline V gene, CDR1 is SQVTM and CDR2 is ANQGSEA. CDR3 protein: CSVGGWRTEAFF. The CDR3 DNA reads as TGCAGCGTAGGAGGGTGGAGAACTGAAGCTTTCTTT.

The chain has TRBV5-1 and TRBJ1-6, with a weak D call TRBD1 (6 bases). This CDR3 contains 14 residues. Germline V gene lookup returns CDR1 SGHRS and CDR2 YFSETQ. Trimming removed 4 bases from V and 10 bases from J, with 15 bases in between. CDR3 protein: CASSPGTGQSPLHF. The DNA for the CDR3 is TGCGCCAGCAGCCCCGGGACGGGACAATCACCCCTCCACTTT.

J is TRBJ2-7 and V is TRBV29-1; the match to TRBD1 covers 9 bases. Trimming took 5 bases from V and 4 from J; bases not matched to a gene: 3. Looked up from germline, CDR1 is SQVTM and CDR2 is ANQGSEA. The CDR3 has 12 residues. CDR3 sequence: CSVLDRGYEQYF. CDR3 bases: TGCAGCGTTCTGGACAGGGGATACGAGCAGTACTTC.

To note about this clone: The same CDR3 can be traced to other DNA sequences in this sample. CDR3 nucleotide sequence: TGTGCCAGCAGCTTAGACAGGAACACTGAAGCTTTCTTT. Its protein product is CASSLDRNTEAFF. The gene calls are TRBV7-9 and TRBJ1-1; D ambiguous. Germline CDR1 and CDR2: SEHNR and FQNEAQ (reference sequence). V was clipped by 1 base and J by 1 base, with 4 bases between them. This CDR3 region has 13 residues. Supplemented by reference TRBV7-9 and TRBJ1-1, the full variable domain reads DTGVSQNPRHKITKRGQNVTFRCDPISEHNRLYWYRQTLGQGPEFLTYFQNEAQLEKSRLLSDRFSAERPKGSFSTLEIQRTEQGDSAMYLCASSLDRNTEAFFGQGTRLTVV.

The chain links TRBV15 to TRBJ1-6, with a weak D call TRBD1 (5 bases). The length of the CDR3 is 20 residues. V lost 0 bases, J lost 0 bases, and 18 bases lay in between. In germline, CDR1 is LNHNV, CDR2 YYDKDF (reference sequence). CDR3 nucleotides: TGTGCCACCAGCAGAGATATTCCCAGGGCTTCGAGCTCCTATAATTCACCCCTCCACTTT. Translation gives CATSRDIPRASSSYNSPLHF.

The V call is TRBV30, the J call TRBJ1-5, with 11 positions matching TRBD1. Germline CDR1 is GTSNPN and CDR2 is SVGIG (reference sequence). V trimming: 2 bases; J trimming: 4 bases; junction bases outside the gene matches: 7. This CDR3 has 16 amino acids. CDR3 DNA: TGTGCCTGGAGTCCGTCGGGACAGGGGGGTAATCAGCCCCAGCATTTT. Translation gives CAWSPSGQGGNQPQHF.

This clone was counted a few times. Other DNA sequences of this sample code for an identical CDR3. V and J are TRBV5-4 and TRBJ1-4; D not certain. The CDR3 loop spans 13 amino acids. Germline V gene lookup returns CDR1 SGHNT and CDR2 YYREEE (reference sequence). V gave up 3 bases and J gave up 6 bases, with 9 bases separating them. The CDR3 DNA follows: TGTGCCAGCAGCTCGGCCCGGGATGAAAAACTGTTTTTT. It encodes CASSSARDEKLFF.

The chain combines TRBV5-4 with TRBJ1-2; D not certain. The CDR3 consists of 12 residues. Germline CDR1 and CDR2: SGHNT and YYREEE (reference sequence). Deletions cut 2 bases from V and 8 bases from J, with 10 bases between. The CDR3 is CASSFRDGGYTF. The DNA of the CDR3 is TGTGCCAGCAGCTTCAGAGACGGAGGCTACACCTTC.

The genes are TRBV30 and TRBJ1-2; D is uncertain. This CDR3 has 11 residues. The V gene's germline CDR1 is GTSNPN and CDR2 SVGIG (reference sequence). Trimming cost V 7 bases and J 0 bases, with 6 bases left between them. The CDR3 bases are TGTGCCTCATTTACTAACTATGGCTACACCTTC. Its translation: CASFTNYGYTF.

This clone was found a few times. This chain connects TRBV7-2 to TRBJ2-7; possible D gene TRBD1, 6 bases. The germline V gene has CDR1 SGHTA and CDR2 FQGNSA. V shed 1 base and J shed 0 bases, with 19 bases lying between them. The CDR3 sequence is 18 residues long. CDR3 loop: CASSLVRTANIGSYEQYF. The CDR3 DNA follows: TGTGCCAGCAGCTTAGTAAGGACAGCAAACATTGGCTCCTACGAGCAGTACTTC. Variable domain in full (rest from reference TRBV7-2 and TRBJ2-7): GAGVSQSPSNKVTEKGKDVELRCDPISGHTALYWYRQSLGQGLEFLIYFQGNSAPDKSGLPSDRFSAERTGGSVSTLTIQRTQQEDSAVYLCASSLVRTANIGSYEQYFGPGTRLTVT.

The rearrangement joins TRBV29-1 to TRBJ1-1; possible D gene TRBD1, 5 bases. V lost 7 bases, J lost 5 bases, and 14 bases lay in between. There are 12 residues in the CDR3. The germline V gene encodes CDR1 SQVTM and CDR2 ANQGSEA. CDR3 amino acids: CSAGPRGTEAFF. DNA for the CDR3: TGCAGCGCTGGGCCTCGGGGGACTGAAGCTTTCTTT.

V gene TRBV6-5 combines with J gene TRBJ1-4, with D uncertain. The CDR3 contains 14 residues. Trimming took off 0 bases at V and 5 bases at J, with 7 bases between the two ends. From germline, CDR1 is MNHEY and CDR2 SVGAGI. CDR3 coding DNA: TGTGCCAGCAGTTACTCGACGCCCAATGAAAAACTGTTTTTT. This codes for CASSYSTPNEKLFF.

This clone showed up just a few times. The J gene is TRBJ1-4, the V gene TRBV2, with no clear D. The CDR3 is 14 amino acids. CDR1 is SNHLY, CDR2 FYNNEI, per germline. V lost 5 bases to trimming and J lost 6 bases, with 13 bases between them. The CDR3 DNA sequence: TGTGCCAGCAGTCCCCCGGGAGTCCATGAAAAACTGTTTTTT. Amino acids: CASSPPGVHEKLFF.

The chain carries TRBV11-3 and TRBJ2-2; perhaps TRBD2 as D (6 bases). Trimming removed 5 bases at V and 0 bases at J, with 16 bases between. In germline, CDR1 is SGHNT, CDR2 YENEEA. This CDR3 is built from 17 residues. Here the CDR3 reads CASSPSGGLANTGELFF. The CDR3 region has the DNA TGTGCCAGCAGCCCATCCGGGGGTCTAGCGAACACCGGGGAGCTGTTTTTT.

The genes are TRBV29-1 and TRBJ1-4; 8 positions agree with TRBD1. The CDR3 spans 11 residues. Germline-derived CDR1 and CDR2 are SQVTM and ANQGSEA. This CDR3 reads CAGQGREKLFF. The CDR3 DNA sequence: TGCGCCGGACAGGGTCGTGAAAAACTGTTTTTT. Supplemented by reference TRBV29-1 and TRBJ1-4, the full variable domain reads SAVISQKPSRDICQRGTSLTIQCQVDSQVTMMFWYRQQPGQSLTLIATANQGSEATYESGFVIDKFPISRPNLTFSTLTVSNMSPEDSSIYLCAGQGREKLFFGSGTQLSVL.

This clone was seen more than once but under ten times. V usage is TRBV19 and J usage is TRBJ2-1; no firm D call. Germline CDR1 is LNHDA and CDR2 is SQIVND (reference sequence). The CDR3 sequence is 17 residues long. Trimming cost V 3 bases and J 1 base, with 16 bases left between them. DNA of the CDR3: TGTGCCAGTAGTATGTCGGAGACGCGGCGATCCTACAATGAGCAGTTCTTC. Amino acid sequence: CASSMSETRRSYNEQFF.

This clone came up a few times. This sequence joins TRBV7-9 and TRBJ2-5; 14 nucleotides line up with TRBD2. The CDR3 spans 18 residues. The trim removed 3 bases at V and 3 bases at J, leaving 9 bases unmatched. Germline assignment: CDR1 SEHNR and CDR2 FQNEAQ (reference sequence). In DNA form, the CDR3 reads TGTGCCAGCAGCTTTAGGTCGGGACTAGCGGGAGACAAAGAGACCCAGTACTTC. Protein product: CASSFRSGLAGDKETQYF.

This rearrangement joins TRBV6-5 to TRBJ1-1; D possibly corresponds to TRBD1 (6 bases). Germline V gene data show CDR1 as MNHEY and CDR2 as SVGAGI. With 6 bases removed from V and 7 bases from J, the gap between germline ends came to 18 bases. This CDR3 is built from 14 residues. The CDR3 DNA follows: TGTGCCAGCAGCCAACGCAGGGGAAGGAGTGAAGCTTTCTTT. Protein: CASSQRRGRSEAFF.

There are a few counts of this clone. DNA of the CDR3: TGCAGCGTGTCGGGACAGTTGAACACTGAAGCTTTCTTT. Residues: CSVSGQLNTEAFF. This sequence joins TRBV29-1 and TRBJ1-1; 7 bases line up with TRBD1. Germline values: CDR1 SQVTM, CDR2 ANQGSEA. Unmatched junction bases numbered 4, after V lost 6 bases and J lost 0 bases. The CDR3 runs to 13 residues.